This TCR beta chain comes out of a study of Tregs in tolerant kidney transplant recipients. About the study: Mixed chimerism was transient after nonmyeloablative marrow transplants from related graft donors. Study-level results: Biological reproducibility was not directly addressed, but technical replication error appeared minimal.

Sequencing used immunoSEQ multiplex PCR; TCRdb keeps in-frame clones, though not all of them. Its clone listing holds about 48,000 clones. In the case of this clone: Its antigen is unknown. The CDR3 end is not reached by the read, which stops 3 residues before it; the germline J gene fills it in.

CDR3 length equals 15 residues. Germline trimming cut 2 bases from V and 7 bases from J; bases unmatched to any gene: 7. Germline V gives CDR1 SGHRS, CDR2 YFSETQ. The V call is TRBV5-1, the J call TRBJ1-4, with 8 positions matching TRBD1. This specimen consisted of CD4+ T cells from blood, obtained before the transplant. The clonotype originates from a human donor who received a combined kidney and bone marrow transplant. CDR3 DNA, as far as it was read: TGCGCCAGCAGCTTTTCCGGGACAGGCAGTGAAAAA. This sequence encodes CASSFSGTGSEK. In full, the CDR3 reads CASSFSGTGSEKLFF.